The 15 T cell receptor beta chains below all came from one sample that was sequenced in a study of shared clonotypes between healthy human individuals. The data were produced by immunoSEQ multiplex PCR, yet TCRdb's version contains in-frame clones alone and is incomplete. The table includes approximately 530,000 clones, roughly 95% detected once. The sequencing sample was made of naive CD4+ T cells sorted from blood. The sample's subset: CD45RA+ positively selected. The receptors were sampled from a woman in her twenties or thirties in good health.

To note about this clone: The junction shows a germline mismatch at one end, possibly a read error. This sample also contains other DNA sequences that code for the same CDR3. The chain is built from TRBV29-1 and TRBJ1-4; D uncertain. Germline V CDR1 and CDR2: SQVTM, ANQGSEA. The CDR3 consists of 13 residues. CDR3 DNA: TGCAGCGTTGTGTCTGCAACCAATGAAAAACTGTTTTTT. Translation: CSVVSATNEKLFF.

This rearrangement joins TRBV14 to TRBJ2-6, with D possibly TRBD1 on 5 matching bases. The CDR3 is made up of 17 amino acids. In germline, CDR1 is SGHDN, CDR2 FVKESK. V lost 4 bases, J lost 0 bases, and 13 bases lay in between. The CDR3 region has the DNA TGTGCCAGCAGCCCCTGGGGCTCCGGCTCTGGGGCCAACGTCCTGACTTTC. Its protein is CASSPWGSGSGANVLTF.

V gene TRBV28 combines with J gene TRBJ2-5; TRBD1 aligns across 10 bases. Germline CDR1 is MDHEN and CDR2 is SYDVKM. Unmatched junction bases numbered 5, after V lost 6 bases and J lost 4 bases. The length of the CDR3 is 14 residues. The CDR3 region has the DNA TGTGCCAGCAGAAGACAGGGGGCTGGAGAGACCCAGTACTTC. Translation gives CASRRQGAGETQYF. Based on the CDR3 plus reference TRBV28 and TRBJ2-5, the full variable domain is DVKVTQSSRYLVKRTGEKVFLECVQDMDHENMFWYRQDPGLGLRLIYFSYDVKMKEKGDIPEGYSVSREKKERFSLILESASTNQTSMYLCASRRQGAGETQYFGPGTRLLVL.

The rearrangement links TRBV11-3 to TRBJ2-2, with TRBD2 matching 8 bases. The junction had 5 bases not matched to a gene; V was cut back by 4 bases and J by 7 bases. The CDR3 runs to 14 residues. Germline-derived CDR1 and CDR2 are SGHNT and YENEEA. The CDR3 DNA follows: TGTGCCAGCAGCTCTTTAGCGGGAAGCGGGGAGCTGTTTTTT. Translation gives CASSSLAGSGELFF.

V usage is TRBV28 and J usage is TRBJ1-4; 7 nucleotides match TRBD1. Germline V gene data show CDR1 as MDHEN and CDR2 as SYDVKM. The V gene end was trimmed by 1 base and the J gene end by 4 bases; junction bases not matched to a gene: 9. The CDR3 is 17 amino acids. CDR3 DNA: TGTGCCAGCAGTTTATATTACACAGGGGAAGATAATGAAAAACTGTTTTTT. This codes for CASSLYYTGEDNEKLFF.

The gene calls are TRBV2 and TRBJ2-1; 8 bases map to TRBD2. Per the germline V gene, CDR1 is SNHLY and CDR2 is FYNNEI. The CDR3 has 17 residues. Trimming at V came to 6 bases and at J to 7 bases, leaving 17 bases not matched to a gene. CDR3 DNA sequence: TGTGCCAGCAGCGCAACCTTCGGTTTGGCGGGAGGTAATGAGCAGTTCTTC. Translated, it gives CASSATFGLAGGNEQFF.

The chain combines TRBV5-1 with TRBJ2-3; TRBD1 aligns across 8 bases. The CDR3 runs 15 residues. V was clipped by 4 bases and J by 5 bases; unmatched bases: 9. Germline CDR1 SGHRS, CDR2 YFSETQ. This CDR3 is CASSLWTGLGDTQYF. The DNA for the CDR3 is TGCGCCAGCAGCCTCTGGACAGGGCTTGGAGATACGCAGTATTTT. The full variable domain, rest sourced from reference TRBV5-1 and TRBJ2-3, is KAGVTQTPRYLIKTRGQQVTLSCSPISGHRSVSWYQQTPGQGLQFLFEYFSETQRNKGNFPGRFSGRQFSNSRSEMNVSTLELGDSALYLCASSLWTGLGDTQYFGPGTRLTVL.

This chain uses TRBV9 with TRBJ2-3; D is unresolved. CDR1 SGDLS and CDR2 YYNGEE come from the germline V gene. There are 17 residues in the CDR3. V was trimmed by 4 bases and J by 6 bases, leaving 24 bases between them. As DNA, the CDR3 is TGTGCCAGCAGCCCCCCCATAGGTCCAGACGCCCGGGATACGCAGTATTTT. It translates to CASSPPIGPDARDTQYF.

This clone was detected once. The chain joins TRBV9 to TRBJ2-7, with TRBD2 matching 12 bases. The CDR3 covers 15 residues. Trimming cost V 3 bases and J 5 bases; bases outside gene matches: 6. CDR1 and CDR2 from the germline V gene are SGDLS and YYNGEE. In DNA, the CDR3 is TGTGCCAGCAGCGCCGGACTAGCGGGAACCCACGAGCAGTACTTC. It encodes CASSAGLAGTHEQYF.

The V gene is TRBV6-6, the J gene TRBJ1-4, with no clear D. V shed 7 bases and J shed 5 bases, with 8 bases lying between them. This CDR3 spans 12 amino acids. Germline V gene sequence: CDR1 MNHNY, CDR2 SVGAGI (reference sequence). The chain's CDR3 is CASTDKNEKLFF. Written as DNA, the CDR3 is TGTGCCAGCACCGACAAGAATGAAAAACTGTTTTTT.

This clone has just one count. CDR3 protein: CASSLVTEQNEQFF. The CDR3, as DNA: TGTGCCAGCAGCTTAGTGACGGAGCAAAATGAGCAGTTCTTC. The chain employs TRBV7-2 and TRBJ2-1; no firm D call. This CDR3 has 14 residues. Germline-derived CDR1 and CDR2 are SGHTA and FQGNSA. With 1 base removed from V and 7 bases from J, the gap between germline ends came to 11 bases.

This chain connects TRBV2 to TRBJ1-4; D unresolved. The CDR3 loop spans 14 amino acids. Germline-derived CDR1 and CDR2 are SNHLY and FYNNEI. The V end lost 6 bases, the J end lost 3 bases, and 11 bases lay between the germline ends. CDR3 nucleotides: TGTGCCAGCAGCTGGGGTGGGGCTAATGAAAAACTGTTTTTT. Encoded protein: CASSWGGANEKLFF.

The chain carries TRBV6-1 and TRBJ2-7, with 12 bases lining up with TRBD1. Per germline, CDR1 MNHNS and CDR2 SASEGT. The junction had 2 bases not matched to a gene; V was cut back by 2 bases and J by 3 bases. The CDR3 totals 15 residues. For the CDR3, the DNA is TGTGCCAGCAGTGAATGGGACAGGGGGCTCTACGAGCAGTACTTC. This sequence encodes CASSEWDRGLYEQYF.

V gene TRBV28 combines with J gene TRBJ2-7, with 9 bases identical to TRBD1. After removal of 9 bases from V and 7 bases from J, the junction contained 16 bases not matched to a gene. From germline, CDR1 is MDHEN and CDR2 SYDVKM. This CDR3 comprises 15 residues. The CDR3 bases are TGTGCCAGTCGAAGTTTTGGGACAGGGAAACGGGAGCAGTACTTC. Protein product: CASRSFGTGKREQYF.

This chain uses TRBV5-5 with TRBJ1-2, with TRBD1 as a possible D gene (5 bases). The germline gives CDR1 SGHKS, CDR2 YYEKEE (reference sequence). Trimming left V 5 bases short and J 8 bases short, with 19 bases between. The CDR3 length is 14 residues. In nucleotides, the CDR3 is TGTGCCAGCAGTCCAGGGAGAGGGGAGCGAGGCTACACCTTC. Translation: CASSPGRGERGYTF.